The clone carrying this T cell receptor (beta chain) came up a few times. Its antigen is as yet unknown. Healthy bone marrow donors formed the donor group. The data derive from a study of cytomegalovirus exposure and HLA in healthy donors. Whole-study results and caveats: Sequencing likely caused a cluster of highly shared sequence variants. The presence/absence work took it that sequencing depth was about the same across donors. When a later analysis compared HLA-associated TCR beta chains with equally common others, the HLA-associated chains turned out to be more clonally expanded and to have lower generation probabilities.

The CDR3 is 15 amino acids. Germline CDR1 is MNHNS and CDR2 is SASEGT. V shed 3 bases, J shed 12 bases, and the junction held 12 bases outside the gene matches. The study ran its PCR with 60 Vbeta and 13 Jbeta primers. The data were produced by immunoSEQ multiplex PCR, yet TCRdb's version contains in-frame clones alone and is incomplete. The repertoire holds some 90,000 clones, approximately 80% seen once, with around 3% in the top ten. The sample was PBMCs. This sequence joins TRBV6-1 and TRBJ1-5; TRBD1 matches 9 bases. The TCR comes from a man younger than 45 in good health and CMV-seronegative. The CDR3, as DNA: TGTGCCAGCAGTGATTACGGGACAGGGTTACAATTCCAGCATTTT. Its translation: CASSDYGTGLQFQHF.